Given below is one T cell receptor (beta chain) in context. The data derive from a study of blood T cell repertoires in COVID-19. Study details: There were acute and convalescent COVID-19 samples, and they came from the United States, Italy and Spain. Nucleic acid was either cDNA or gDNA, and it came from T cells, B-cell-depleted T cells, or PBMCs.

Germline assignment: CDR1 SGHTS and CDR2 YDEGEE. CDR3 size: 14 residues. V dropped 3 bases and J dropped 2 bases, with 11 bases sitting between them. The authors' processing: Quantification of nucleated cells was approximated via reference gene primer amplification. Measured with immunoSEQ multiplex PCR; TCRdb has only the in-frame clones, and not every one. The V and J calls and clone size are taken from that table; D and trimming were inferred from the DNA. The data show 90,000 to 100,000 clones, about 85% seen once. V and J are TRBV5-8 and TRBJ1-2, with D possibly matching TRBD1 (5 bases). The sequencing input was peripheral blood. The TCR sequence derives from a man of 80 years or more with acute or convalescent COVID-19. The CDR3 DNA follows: TGTGCCAGCAGCTGGAGCCGGACAAACTATGGCTACACCTTC. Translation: CASSWSRTNYGYTF.